This T cell receptor beta chain came from a study of low-dose radiotherapy and immunotherapy resistance in tumors. This CDR3 is 16 amino acids long. Trimming at V came to 4 bases and at J to 4 bases, leaving 6 bases not matched to a gene. CDR1 PRHDT and CDR2 FYEKMQ come from the germline V gene (reference sequence). This clonotype came up many times. First-strand cDNA used TRAV- and TRBV-specific primers, covering alpha and beta chains. Both a constant-region primer and a V-primer adapter served to amplify TCRs across 15 to 20 PCR cycles. The isolated mRNA underwent amplification through in vitro transcription. TCRdb re-analysed the reads in MiXCR, keeping a single row per CDR3 protein. The sample consists of roughly 56,000 distinct CDR3 sequences, 20% to 25% of them appearing once. The sample's time point: after trial treatment. Indicated treatment: LDRT plus nivolumab, ipilimumab, low-dose cyclophosphamide and aspirin (RACIN trial).

The chain uses TRBV13 and TRBJ2-3, with 12 bases matching TRBD1. The receptor was isolated from a male donor with prostate cancer. The material was PBMCs, obtained after low-dose radiotherapy plus immunotherapy. CDR3 coding DNA: TGTGCCAGCAGCTCGAGGGGGACAGGGGGCTCAGATACGCAGTATTTT. It encodes CASSSRGTGGSDTQYF.